This TCR beta chain was profiled in a study of T cell repertoires in cytomegalovirus infection. Study information: Public signatures in TCR beta pointed to CMV infection and matching HLA type.

Notes on this clonotype: Its antigen is unidentified.

From the reads, TCRdb called clonotypes with MiXCR, one entry per CDR3 protein. The profile shows about 150,000 distinct CDR3 sequences, over 15% of them singletons. Regarding the study as a whole: Carriers of CMV and the relevant HLA type were discriminated by public TCR beta frequency. The ex vivo response was dominated by HLA-C-restricted CMV-specific TCR beta clonotypes.

J lost 0 bases, V lost 7 bases, and 4 bases had no gene match. Looked up from germline, CDR1 is MNHNS and CDR2 is SASEGT. There are 14 residues in the CDR3. The sequence was obtained from a human donor in good health (CMV status not recorded). Some clones in this sample may be carry-over from other donors' samples. The sequenced sample was CD8+ T cells from PBMCs. The rearrangement links TRBV6-1 to TRBJ2-7; 9 nucleotides match TRBD2. The CDR3 reads CASKGSGSSYEQYF. The DNA for the CDR3 is TGTGCCAGCAAAGGTAGCGGGAGCTCCTACGAGCAGTACTTC.